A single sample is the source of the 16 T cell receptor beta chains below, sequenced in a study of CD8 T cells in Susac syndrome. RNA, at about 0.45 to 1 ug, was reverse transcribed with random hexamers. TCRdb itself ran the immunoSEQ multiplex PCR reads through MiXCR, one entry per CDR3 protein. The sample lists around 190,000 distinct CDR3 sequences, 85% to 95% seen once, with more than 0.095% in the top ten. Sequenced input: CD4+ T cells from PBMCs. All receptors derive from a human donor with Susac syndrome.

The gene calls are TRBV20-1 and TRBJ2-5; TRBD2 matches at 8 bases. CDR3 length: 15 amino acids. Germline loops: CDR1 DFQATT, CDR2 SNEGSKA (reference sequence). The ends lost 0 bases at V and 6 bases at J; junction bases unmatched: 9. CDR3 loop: CSAREMAGGLKTQYF. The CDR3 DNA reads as TGCAGTGCTAGAGAGATGGCGGGGGGTCTAAAGACCCAGTACTTC.

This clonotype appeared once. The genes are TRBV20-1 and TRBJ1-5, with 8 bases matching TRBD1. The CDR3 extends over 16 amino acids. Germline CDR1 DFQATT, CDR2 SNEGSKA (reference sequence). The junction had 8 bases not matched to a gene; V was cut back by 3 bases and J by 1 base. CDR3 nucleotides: TGCAGTGCTAGGGGGGGCAACAGGGGGAGCAATCAGCCCCAGCATTTT. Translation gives CSARGGNRGSNQPQHF.

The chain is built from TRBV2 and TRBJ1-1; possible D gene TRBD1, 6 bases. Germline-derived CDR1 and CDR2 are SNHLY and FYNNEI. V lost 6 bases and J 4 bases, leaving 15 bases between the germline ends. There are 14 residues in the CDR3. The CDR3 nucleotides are TGTGCCAGCAGACCACAGGGAGGGGGCACTGAAGCTTTCTTT. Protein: CASRPQGGGTEAFF.

The CDR3, as DNA: TGTGCCGCGGGGGGGGTGACCCAGTACTTC. This sequence encodes CAAGGVTQYF. The gene calls are TRBV19 and TRBJ2-5, with 9 nucleotides matching TRBD2. The CDR3 length is 10 residues. With 11 bases clipped from V and 7 bases from J, the junction kept 2 bases outside the gene matches. Germline CDR1 and CDR2: LNHDA and SQIVND (reference sequence).

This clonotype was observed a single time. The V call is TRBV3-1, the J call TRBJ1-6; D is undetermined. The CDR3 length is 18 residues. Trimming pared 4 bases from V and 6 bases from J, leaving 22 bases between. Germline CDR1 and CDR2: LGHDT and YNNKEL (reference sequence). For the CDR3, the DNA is TGTGCCAGCAGCCCACATCAAGTACCAGGACGGATTAATTCACCCCTCCACTTT. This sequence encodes CASSPHQVPGRINSPLHF.

The CDR3 sequence is CASTQGLADTDTQYF. The CDR3 bases are TGTGCCAGCACCCAAGGACTAGCGGACACAGATACGCAGTATTTT. The chain is built from TRBV12-3 or TRBV12-4 and TRBJ2-3; TRBD2 aligns across 10 bases. Unmatched junction bases numbered 6, after V lost 7 bases and J lost 2 bases. This CDR3 region has 15 residues.

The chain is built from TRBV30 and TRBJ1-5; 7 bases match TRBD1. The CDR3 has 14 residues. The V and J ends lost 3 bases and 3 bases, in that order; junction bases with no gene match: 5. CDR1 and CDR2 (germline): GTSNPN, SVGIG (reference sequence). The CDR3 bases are TGTGCCTGGAGCGTTGGGACAGTCAATCAGCCCCAGCATTTT. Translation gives CAWSVGTVNQPQHF.

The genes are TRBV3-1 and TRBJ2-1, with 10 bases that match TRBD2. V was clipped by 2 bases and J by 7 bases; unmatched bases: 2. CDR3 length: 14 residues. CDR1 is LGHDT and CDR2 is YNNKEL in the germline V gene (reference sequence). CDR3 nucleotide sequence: TGTGCCAGCAGCCAACTAGCGGGGGATAATGAGCAGTTCTTC. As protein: CASSQLAGDNEQFF.

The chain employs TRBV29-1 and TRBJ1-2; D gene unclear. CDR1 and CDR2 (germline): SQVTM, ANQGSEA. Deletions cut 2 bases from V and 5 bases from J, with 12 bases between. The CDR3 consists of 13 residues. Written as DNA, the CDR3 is TGCAGCGTTGAACAGACCTCTGGGTATGGCTACACCTTC. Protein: CSVEQTSGYGYTF.

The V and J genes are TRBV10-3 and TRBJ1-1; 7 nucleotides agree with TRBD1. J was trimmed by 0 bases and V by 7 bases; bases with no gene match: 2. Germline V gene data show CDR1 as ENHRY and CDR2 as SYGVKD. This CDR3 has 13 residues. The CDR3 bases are TGTGCCATCACGGGACAGATGAACACTGAAGCTTTCTTT. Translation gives CAITGQMNTEAFF.

Written as DNA, the CDR3 is TGTGCCAGCAGCCCAGGGTCCACTGAAGCTTTCTTT. Translation gives CASSPGSTEAFF. V and J are TRBV7-2 and TRBJ1-1, with TRBD1 as a possible D gene (5 bases). Germline CDR1 and CDR2: SGHTA and FQGNSA. The V end lost 5 bases, the J end lost 4 bases, and 8 bases lay between the germline ends. CDR3 length equals 12 residues. Complete variable domain (other parts from reference TRBV7-2 and TRBJ1-1): GAGVSQSPSNKVTEKGKDVELRCDPISGHTALYWYRQSLGQGLEFLIYFQGNSAPDKSGLPSDRFSAERTGGSVSTLTIQRTQQEDSAVYLCASSPGSTEAFFGQGTRLTVV.

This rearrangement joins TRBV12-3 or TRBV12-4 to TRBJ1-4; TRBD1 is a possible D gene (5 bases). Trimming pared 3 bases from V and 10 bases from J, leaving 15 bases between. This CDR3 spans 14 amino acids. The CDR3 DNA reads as TGTGCCAGCAGTTTGGGGGGGGTCCTGAGAAAACTGTTTTTT. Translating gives CASSLGGVLRKLFF.

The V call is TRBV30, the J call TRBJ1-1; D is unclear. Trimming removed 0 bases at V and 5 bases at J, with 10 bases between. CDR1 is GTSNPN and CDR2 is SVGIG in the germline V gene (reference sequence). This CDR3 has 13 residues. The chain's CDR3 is CAWSVRLGTEAFF. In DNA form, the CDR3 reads TGTGCCTGGAGTGTACGATTGGGGACTGAAGCTTTCTTT.

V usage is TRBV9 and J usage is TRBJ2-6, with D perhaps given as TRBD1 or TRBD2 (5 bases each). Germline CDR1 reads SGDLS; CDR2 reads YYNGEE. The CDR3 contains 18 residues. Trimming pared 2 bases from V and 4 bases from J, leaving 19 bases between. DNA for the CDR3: TGTGCCAGCAGCGTCCTCGGGACCTCCCCAGCCGGGGCCAACGTCCTGACTTTC. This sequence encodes CASSVLGTSPAGANVLTF.

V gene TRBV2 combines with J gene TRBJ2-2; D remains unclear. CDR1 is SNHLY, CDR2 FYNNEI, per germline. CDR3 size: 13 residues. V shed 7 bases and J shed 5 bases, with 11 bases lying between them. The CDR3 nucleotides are TGTGCCAGCACCCGAGGTCTGACCGGGGAGCTGTTTTTT. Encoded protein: CASTRGLTGELFF.

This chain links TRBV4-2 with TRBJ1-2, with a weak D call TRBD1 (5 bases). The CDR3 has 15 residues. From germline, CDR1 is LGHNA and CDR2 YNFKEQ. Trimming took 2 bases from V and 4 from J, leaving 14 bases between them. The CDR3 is CASSQLQGSGYGYTF. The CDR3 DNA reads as TGTGCCAGCAGCCAACTTCAGGGTTCTGGCTATGGCTACACCTTC.